These T cell receptor beta chains were read from a single sample in a study of Ad26.COV2.S vaccination and SARS-CoV-2 variants. The assay was immunoSEQ multiplex PCR, and TCRdb's table has in-frame clones only and misses some. The sample has hundreds of thousands of clones; around 90% are singletons. The starting material was peripheral blood, obtained in a trial of Ad26.COV2.S vaccine versus placebo. Source of these receptors: a person aged 18-60 years who received the Ad26.COV2.S COVID-19 vaccine or a placebo. CDR3s include the opening cysteine and the closing phenylalanine or tryptophan. A D gene is named only where the DNA matches it firmly. The size of a clone is reported for some rows only, either as once, few or many, or as a class for expanded clones.

j_call v_call d_call clone_size cdr3_aa cdr3_nt
TRBJ1-5 TRBV5-5 - - CASSLAQGMEPQHF TGTGCCAGCAGCTTGGCTCAGGGAATGGAACCCCAGCATTTT
TRBJ2-1 TRBV4-1 TRBD2 - CASSQFREGRGNEQFF TGCGCCAGCAGCCAATTTCGGGAGGGCCGGGGGAATGAGCAGTTCTTC
TRBJ2-5 TRBV6-2/TRBV6-3 TRBD1 - CASSGTVLSAQYF TGTGCCAGCAGCGGGACAGTCCTGTCCGCCCAGTACTTC
TRBJ2-7 TRBV24-1 TRBD1 few CATSTGTGVREQYF TGTGCCACCAGTACCGGGACAGGGGTAAGGGAGCAGTACTTC
TRBJ1-2 TRBV27 TRBD1 - CASSLGQGSSGYTF TGTGCCAGCAGTTTGGGACAGGGGTCGAGTGGCTACACCTTC
TRBJ2-7 TRBV10-2 - once CASSEVAPYEQYF TGCGCCAGCAGTGAGGTCGCCCCCTACGAGCAGTACTTC
TRBJ2-2 TRBV12-3/TRBV12-4 - few CASKNTGELFF TGTGCCAGCAAGAACACCGGGGAGCTGTTTTTT
TRBJ1-5 TRBV7-2 TRBD1 - CASSVGTGWAQPQHF TGTGCCAGCAGCGTTGGGACAGGGTGGGCTCAGCCCCAGCATTTT
TRBJ1-1 TRBV3-1/TRBV3-2 TRBD1 - CASSQSRGRDDTEAFF TGTGCCAGCAGCCAAAGCAGGGGGCGCGACGACACTGAAGCTTTCTTT
TRBJ2-7 TRBV7-9 - - CASSRPLSGYEQYF TGTGCCAGCAGCCGACCCCTAAGTGGCTACGAGCAGTACTTC
TRBJ2-5 TRBV29-1 - - CSAGAATQYF TGCAGCGCAGGGGCCGCGACCCAGTACTTC
TRBJ1-1 TRBV15 TRBD1 once CATQFRDSNTEAFF TGTGCCACCCAATTCCGGGACAGTAACACTGAAGCTTTCTTT
TRBJ2-7 TRBV18 - - CASSPPALYHEQYF TGTGCCAGCTCACCACCGGCACTTTACCACGAGCAGTACTTC
TRBJ1-1 TRBV27 TRBD1 - CASSHRGSYFF TGTGCCAGCAGTCACAGGGGGTCCTACTTCTTT
TRBJ1-2 TRBV19 TRBD1 - CASTEGTGTFNYGYTF TGTGCCAGTACCGAGGGGACAGGGACCTTTAACTATGGCTACACCTTC